This T cell receptor (beta chain) came from a study of blood T cell repertoires in COVID-19. Germline V CDR1 and CDR2: SGHTS, YDEGEE. The CDR3 length is 14 residues. Trimming pared 2 bases from V and 4 bases from J, leaving 12 bases between. Sequencing used immunoSEQ multiplex PCR; TCRdb keeps in-frame clones, though not all of them. The sample records under 150,000 clones, approximately 80% being singletons. This chain uses TRBV5-8 with TRBJ1-2; tentatively, D is TRBD1 (6 bases). The sequence came from a woman in her forties with acute or convalescent COVID-19. Sequencing was performed on peripheral blood. CDR3 DNA: TGTGCCAGCAGCTTCCGTGCGGACAGCTATGGCTACACCTTC. Amino acids: CASSFRADSYGYTF. Based on the CDR3 plus reference TRBV5-8 and TRBJ1-2, the full variable domain is EAGVTQSPTHLIKTRGQQATLRCSPISGHTSVYWYQQALGLGLQFLLWYDEGEERNRGNFPPRFSGRQFPNYSSELNVNALELEDSALYLCASSFRADSYGYTFGSGTRLTVV.